This T cell receptor beta chain was sequenced in a study of T cell clones after liver transplantation (dated by TCRdb to the late 2010s). Study-level background: The samples were obtained from ITN030ST, a randomized trial that attempted immunosuppression withdrawal within 2 years after liver transplantation. Donor-reactive T cell clones were identified using TCRbeta sequencing after a pre-transplant mixed lymphocyte reaction and were then followed in post-transplant blood. Third party-reactive TCRbeta sequences were also identified from pre-transplant MLRs to serve as an antigen-independent comparator for donor-reactive sequences. Of the eight recipients, a few were HCV-positive, while the remaining recipients had been transplanted for non-autoimmune, non-viral indications. Subjects received no induction therapy and standard immunosuppression until randomization at 12-24 months post-transplant. To count as tolerant, a recipient had to stay completely off immunosuppression for at least one year without liver enzymes climbing beyond twice the upper limit of normal. Blood samples were collected pre-transplant, pre-randomization before withdrawal, and post-randomization after either full withdrawal or failed withdrawal. The studied cohort comprised 8 liver transplant recipients, 3 classified as tolerant and 5 as non-tolerant.

Here is what the overall study found, with its caveats: In a couple of subjects, low numbers of available donor cells limited the measurable donor-reactive repertoire. The conclusions were preliminary, being limited by small, heterogeneous patient numbers and by non-standardized post-transplant time points. The decline in donor-reactive sequences exceeded the decline in third party-reactive sequences, suggesting partial antigen-specific deletion that was unrelated to withdrawal success. Once repertoire turnover was taken into account, donor-reactive detection showed a significant reduction for CD4 in 7 of 8 subjects and for CD8 in 8 of 8. Since no allograft tissue specimens were available, donor-reactive T cells may have migrated into the graft instead of being deleted. In 5 of 8 subjects, regardless of tolerance or HCV status, circulating donor-reactive CD4 TCRbeta sequences dropped significantly post-transplant.

Reading from cysteine to phenylalanine, the CDR3 counts 15 amino acids. The read is trimmed to its CDR3 DNA, 45 bases read in frame from base 1. V gives up 0 bases and J gives up 6 bases, and the segment between their germline ends measures 15 bases. As encoded in the germline V gene, CDR1 is SGDLS while CDR2 is YYNGEE. High-throughput TCRbeta CDR3 sequencing of frozen genomic DNA was performed by immunoSEQ, including PCR amplification, mapping, bias correction and internal controls. Per the original workflow: Productive rearrangements were retained, and unique TCRbeta sequences were defined by the CDR3 nucleotide sequence together with the V and J gene. A sequence counted as donor-reactive only if the sequence showed at least 5-fold expansion in CFSE-low cells compared with unstimulated pre-transplant cells and had a frequency of at least 0.01%. Per-subject minimum frequency thresholds, based on the lowest-template unstimulated sample, ensured at least 90% detection power. Repertoire turnover was measured by Jensen-Shannon divergence between the top 1000 TCRbeta sequences post- and pre-transplant. Changes in detection of donor-reactive sequences were tested with two-sided Fisher's exact tests. The immuneACCESS repertoire file appears here via TCRdb, limited to in-frame rearrangements. These files lack a portion of the clones; in checked studies, under half of the deficit traces to unresolved V genes, and the cause of the others is not known. From that table come the V and J calls and clone size; the DNA was used to work out D and trimming. Counted in this sample were tens of thousands of clones; over 55% of them appeared once. The ten top clones hold 15% of the sample.

This clone was detected only once. Its binding antigen is unknown. Base-call qualities are not available, and no considerably larger clone is one nucleotide away. In light of the paper, this sample's time point label describes: pre-transplant. Unstimulated PBMCs, after thawing, were stained for CD3, CD4 and CD8 and then FACS-sorted into CD3+CD4+ and CD3+CD8+ populations. All 8 studied subjects were randomized to withdrawal of immunosuppression. The Qiagen DNeasy Blood and Tissue Kit was used for isolation of genomic DNA. Material: CD4+ T cells from blood, obtained before liver transplant. This receptor was taken from a human donor who received a liver transplant. This receptor chain uses TRBV9 and TRBJ1-1; a tentative D call is TRBD1 (6 bases match). Read as DNA, the sequence is TGTGCCAGCAGCGTAGGGGTGGGGGCGAGGGCTGAAGCTTTCTTT. It is translated as CASSVGVGARAEAFF.